Listed below are T cell receptor beta chains from one sample, sequenced in a study of T cell changes during pregnancy in multiple sclerosis. TCRdb's copy holds only in-frame clones and misses some; the assay was immunoSEQ multiplex PCR. Here the sample spans 70,000 or so clones, approximately 92% being singletons. This specimen was peripheral blood, taken in the third trimester of pregnancy. Receptors originate from a female donor in good health, enrolled as a control in a pregnancy study. Both conserved end residues are part of each CDR3. The order of the fields is V gene, J gene, CDR3 length, CDR3 protein.

>TRBV19|TRBJ2-7|14
CASRSAGMTYEQYF
>TRBV7-8|TRBJ1-1|15
CASSLGPTELPTNFF
>TRBV7-9|TRBJ1-3|15
CASGWPLFFGNTIYF
>TRBV11-2|TRBJ2-2|15
CASSSTGMNTGELFF
>TRBV6-1|TRBJ1-1|10
CASRRTEAFF
>TRBV7-3|TRBJ2-7|17
CASSLGTGGSLSYEQYF
>TRBV1|TRBJ2-5|20
CTSSQAEGLAGGSAGETQYF
>TRBV18|TRBJ1-4|17
CASSPTKGQGINEKLFF
>TRBV27|TRBJ2-1|16
CASSLSGRGLNNEQFF
>TRBV27|TRBJ2-3|18
CASSLLLAGGPRTDTQYF
>TRBV28|TRBJ2-7|13
CASITSGGYEQYF
>TRBV5-1|TRBJ2-7|15
CASSSSVGGYYEQYF
>TRBV5-1|TRBJ1-6|15
CASSLEVGGNSPLHF
>TRBV19|TRBJ1-1|15
CASSIARRGNTEAFF
>TRBV11-3|TRBJ1-4|16
CASSYVGGQSNEKLFF
>TRBV11-1|TRBJ2-2|17
CASSLGLGQTNTGELFF
>TRBV5-6|TRBJ2-7|16
CASSLNTGTGELSLHF
>TRBV21-1|TRBJ2-1|18
CASRPPPGLAGEGNEQFF
>TRBV27|TRBJ2-7|14
CASSSGQGTYEQYF
>TRBV6-1|TRBJ1-4|15
CASSDRWGGNEKLFF
>TRBV28|TRBJ2-7|18
CASSLGVRGQGGNREQYF
>TRBV5-6|TRBJ2-6|18
CASSLGWGDYSGANVLTF
>TRBV14|TRBJ2-3|16
CASSQVRLAASDTQYF
>TRBV28|TRBJ2-7|16
CASRSDAHRGSYEQYF
>TRBV28|TRBJ2-5|16
CASTPRWGGARETQYF
>TRBV18|TRBJ2-3|18
CASSPLKNLAGKTDTQYF
>TRBV7-8|TRBJ2-2|17
CASSPRPGTANTGELFF
>TRBV27|TRBJ2-1|14
CAARRSGRGHEQFF
>TRBV4-1|TRBJ2-7|14
CASSPGQGPSEQYF
>TRBV28|TRBJ2-6|15
CASRMDSSGANVLTF
>TRBV6-1|TRBJ2-3|12
CASAASIDTQYF
>TRBV11-1|TRBJ2-7|15
CASSPRDSSSYEQYF
>TRBV9|TRBJ2-7|14
CASSPGTGSYEQYF
>TRBV19|TRBJ2-5|13
CASSLRVSETQYF
>TRBV19|TRBJ1-1|15
CANSRHNTGNTEAFF
>TRBV6-4|TRBJ2-3|15
CASSELAGGPDTQYF
>TRBV4-1|TRBJ2-3|17
CASSQERILSSTDTQYF
>TRBV4-2|TRBJ2-5|14
CASSQEPDQETQYF
>TRBV7-2|TRBJ1-2|8
CASSPGTF
>TRBV7-3|TRBJ2-1|15
CASSWGVKARNEQFF
>TRBV5-1|TRBJ1-1|14
CASSLSQGWTEAFF
>TRBV6-6|TRBJ2-2|14
CASNRDRVGGELFF
>TRBV19|TRBJ1-4|16
CASSIRRQGTNEKLFF
>TRBV6-6|TRBJ2-3|12
CASSYSSNTQYF